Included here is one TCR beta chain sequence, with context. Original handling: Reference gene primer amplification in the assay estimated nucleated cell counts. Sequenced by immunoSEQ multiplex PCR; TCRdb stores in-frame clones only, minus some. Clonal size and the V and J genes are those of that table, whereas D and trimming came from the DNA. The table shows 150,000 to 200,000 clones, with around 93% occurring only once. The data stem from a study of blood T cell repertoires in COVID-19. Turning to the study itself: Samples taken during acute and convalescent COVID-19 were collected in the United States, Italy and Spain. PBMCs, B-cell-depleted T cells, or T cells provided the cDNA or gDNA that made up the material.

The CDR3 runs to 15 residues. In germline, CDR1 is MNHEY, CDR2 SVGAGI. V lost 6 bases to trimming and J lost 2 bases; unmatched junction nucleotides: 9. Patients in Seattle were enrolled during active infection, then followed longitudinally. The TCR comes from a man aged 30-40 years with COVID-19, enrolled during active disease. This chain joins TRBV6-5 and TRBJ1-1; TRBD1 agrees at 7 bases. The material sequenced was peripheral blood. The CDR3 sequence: CASSKGDRTNTEAFF. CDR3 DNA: TGTGCCAGCAGCAAGGGGGACAGAACTAACACTGAAGCTTTCTTT.